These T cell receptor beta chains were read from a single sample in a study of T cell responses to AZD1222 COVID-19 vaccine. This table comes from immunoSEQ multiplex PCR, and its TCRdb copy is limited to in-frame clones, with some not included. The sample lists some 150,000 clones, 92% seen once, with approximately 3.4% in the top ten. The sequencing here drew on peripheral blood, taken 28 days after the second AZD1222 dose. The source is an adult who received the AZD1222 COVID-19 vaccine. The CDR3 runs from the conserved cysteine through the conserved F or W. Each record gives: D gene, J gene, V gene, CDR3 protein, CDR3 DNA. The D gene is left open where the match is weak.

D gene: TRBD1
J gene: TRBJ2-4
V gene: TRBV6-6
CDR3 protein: CASSPRQGGQYF
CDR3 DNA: TGTGCCAGCAGCCCGAGACAGGGGGGTCAGTACTTC

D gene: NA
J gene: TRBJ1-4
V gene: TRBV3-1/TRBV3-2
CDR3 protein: CASSQEMGKLFF
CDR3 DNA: TGTGCCAGCAGCCAAGAAATGGGGAAACTGTTTTTT

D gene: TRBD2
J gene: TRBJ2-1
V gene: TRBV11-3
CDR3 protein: CASSLTGTSGYNEQFF
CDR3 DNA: TGTGCCAGCAGCTTGACCGGGACTAGCGGGTACAATGAGCAGTTCTTC

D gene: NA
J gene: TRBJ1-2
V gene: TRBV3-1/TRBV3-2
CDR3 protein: CASSQDDKYYGYTF
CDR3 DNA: TGTGCCAGCAGCCAAGACGACAAGTACTATGGCTACACCTTC

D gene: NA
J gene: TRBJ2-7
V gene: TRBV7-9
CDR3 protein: CASSLVGTSEQYF
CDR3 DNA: TGTGCCAGCAGCTTAGTAGGGACCTCCGAGCAGTACTTC

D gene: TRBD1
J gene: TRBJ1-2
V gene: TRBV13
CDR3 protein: CASSLAGGGGYGYTF
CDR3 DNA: TGTGCCAGCAGCTTAGCAGGGGGCGGCGGCTATGGCTACACCTTC

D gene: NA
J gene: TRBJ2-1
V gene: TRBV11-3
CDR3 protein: CASSSQTEGSYNEQFF
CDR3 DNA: TGTGCCAGCAGCTCCCAGACGGAGGGTTCCTACAATGAGCAGTTCTTC

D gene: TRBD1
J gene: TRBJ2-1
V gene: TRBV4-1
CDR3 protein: CASSQEDRVVGEQFF
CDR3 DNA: TGCGCCAGCAGCCAAGAAGACAGGGTCGTAGGTGAGCAGTTCTTC

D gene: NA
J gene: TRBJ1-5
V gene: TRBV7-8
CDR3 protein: CASSLRQIDQPQHF
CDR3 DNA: TGTGCCAGCAGCTTACGACAGATTGATCAGCCCCAGCATTTT

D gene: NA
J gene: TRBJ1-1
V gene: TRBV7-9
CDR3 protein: CASSLEGQGFNTEAFF
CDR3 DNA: TGTGCCAGCAGCTTAGAGGGGCAGGGATTCAACACTGAAGCTTTCTTT

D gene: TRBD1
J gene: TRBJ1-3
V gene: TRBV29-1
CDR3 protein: CSVAGGSGNTIYF
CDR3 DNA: TGCAGCGTTGCAGGGGGATCTGGAAACACCATATATTTT

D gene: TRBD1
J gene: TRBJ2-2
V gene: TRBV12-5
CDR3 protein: CASAMGQSNTGELFF
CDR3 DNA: TGTGCTAGTGCCATGGGACAGTCGAACACCGGGGAGCTGTTTTTT

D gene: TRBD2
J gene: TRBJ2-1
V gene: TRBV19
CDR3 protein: CASTPLGRLAESSYNEQFF
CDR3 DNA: TGTGCCAGTACCCCCCTAGGACGACTAGCGGAGTCCTCCTACAATGAGCAGTTCTTC